This is a list of T cell receptor beta chains from one sample in a study of cytomegalovirus exposure and HLA in healthy donors. Sequencing was performed with immunoSEQ multiplex PCR; in TCRdb, only in-frame clones are kept and a portion is missing. The table records approximately 160,000 clones, around 79% of them present only once. Material: PBMCs. The source is a male donor in good health and CMV-seronegative. Both conserved end residues are part of each CDR3. Each record gives: J gene, clone size, V gene, D gene, CDR3 length, CDR3 protein, CDR3 DNA. A D gene is named only where the DNA matches it firmly. Clone size is not always given. Where it is, it says once, few, many or a class for expanded clones.

>TRBJ1-5|-|TRBV4-3|-|16
CASSQDLEGSNQPQHF
TGCGCCAGCAGCCAAGATCTGGAGGGGAGCAATCAGCCCCAGCATTTT
>TRBJ2-3|-|TRBV5-4|TRBD1|15
CASSLDGTGTDTQYF
TGTGCCAGCAGCTTGGATGGGACAGGGACAGATACGCAGTATTTT
>TRBJ1-5|-|TRBV6-5|-|14
CASGRATGNQPQHF
TGTGCCAGCGGGAGGGCCACCGGCAATCAGCCCCAGCATTTT
>TRBJ1-4|-|TRBV5-4|TRBD1|14
CASSFSGTGEKLFF
TGTGCCAGCAGCTTCTCCGGGACAGGGGAAAAACTGTTTTTT
>TRBJ2-1|-|TRBV14|-|16
CASSLVGRGLYNEQFF
TGTGCCAGCAGCCTGGTTGGCAGAGGATTATACAATGAGCAGTTCTTC
>TRBJ1-5|-|TRBV30|TRBD1|13
CAWDRGQEKPQHF
TGTGCCTGGGACAGGGGGCAGGAGAAGCCCCAGCATTTT
>TRBJ2-3|-|TRBV29-1|-|11
CSVDRVDTQYF
TGCAGCGTTGATCGCGTGGATACGCAGTATTTT
>TRBJ2-2|-|TRBV28|TRBD1|15
CASSAQGAGTGELFF
TGTGCCAGCAGTGCACAGGGGGCCGGCACCGGGGAGCTGTTTTTT
>TRBJ2-5|-|TRBV5-1|TRBD1|16
CASSLADRGIQETQYF
TGCGCCAGCAGCTTGGCGGACAGGGGAATCCAAGAGACCCAGTACTTC
>TRBJ2-3|-|TRBV10-3|TRBD1|16
CAISDGDRGLTDTQYF
TGTGCCATCAGTGATGGGGACAGGGGGCTCACAGATACGCAGTATTTT
>TRBJ2-7|-|TRBV5-1|-|14
CASSPGDSSYEQYF
TGCGCCAGCAGCCCGGGGGACAGCTCCTACGAGCAGTACTTC
>TRBJ2-7|-|TRBV6-1|TRBD1|13
CASGQGWTYEQYF
TGTGCCAGCGGACAGGGGTGGACCTACGAGCAGTACTTC
>TRBJ2-2|-|TRBV6-1|-|13
CASGRYSTGELFF
TGTGCCAGCGGGAGATACTCCACCGGGGAGCTGTTTTTT
>TRBJ2-7|-|TRBV7-9|TRBD2|16
CSSSARTSAFSYEQYF
TGTTCCAGCAGCGCCCGGACTAGCGCCTTCTCCTACGAGCAGTACTTC
>TRBJ2-7|-|TRBV25-1|-|16
CASSDDSRGTSYEQYF
TGTGCCAGCAGTGATGATTCCCGCGGTACCTCCTACGAGCAGTACTTC
>TRBJ2-7|few|TRBV5-1|-|15
CASSLRSGNFKEQYF
TGCGCCAGCAGCTTACGGTCCGGGAATTTTAAAGAGCAGTACTTC
>TRBJ2-5|-|TRBV5-1|-|13
CASRLIRQETQYF
TGCGCCAGCAGACTCATTAGACAAGAGACCCAGTACTTC
>TRBJ2-1|-|TRBV5-6|-|15
CASSLAGVWRNEQFF
TGTGCCAGCAGCTTGGCAGGAGTATGGAGGAATGAGCAGTTCTTC
>TRBJ2-4|-|TRBV5-1|-|13
CASSPGNQNIQYF
TGCGCCAGCAGCCCCGGTAATCAAAACATTCAGTACTTC
>TRBJ2-7|-|TRBV11-2|-|15
CASSLVGRADYEQYF
TGTGCCAGCAGCTTAGTTGGCAGGGCGGACTACGAGCAGTACTTC
>TRBJ1-2|-|TRBV25-1|TRBD1|14
CASSATGGYYGYTF
TGTGCCAGCAGTGCGACAGGGGGGTACTATGGCTACACCTTC
>TRBJ1-4|-|TRBV5-8|-|17
CASSTLDRRRSNEKLFF
TGTGCCAGCAGCACGCTAGATAGACGTCGGAGCAATGAAAAACTGTTTTTT
>TRBJ2-3|few|TRBV7-6|-|15
CASSSTTGWADTQYF
TGTGCCAGCAGCTCCACGACAGGATGGGCAGATACGCAGTATTTT
>TRBJ2-1|-|TRBV5-1|TRBD2|16
CASSLLAGGSHNEQFF
TGCGCCAGCAGCTTACTAGCGGGAGGTTCCCACAATGAGCAGTTCTTC
>TRBJ2-7|-|TRBV27|TRBD1|13
CASSFDRDYEQYF
TGTGCCAGCAGTTTTGACAGGGACTACGAGCAGTACTTC
>TRBJ2-3|-|TRBV14|TRBD2|18
CASRGTSGSGLGTDTQYF
TGTGCCAGCAGGGGGACTAGCGGGAGTGGTCTCGGCACAGATACGCAGTATTTT
>TRBJ2-5|-|TRBV6-4|TRBD2|16
CASSPTGAGGQETQYF
TGTGCCAGCAGTCCGACGGGCGCGGGGGGCCAAGAGACCCAGTACTTC
>TRBJ1-5|-|TRBV19|TRBD1|12
CASTQGAQPQHF
TGTGCCAGTACCCAGGGGGCTCAGCCCCAGCATTTT
>TRBJ2-3|-|TRBV7-2|-|15
CASSSSPGFTDTQYF
TGTGCCAGCAGCTCATCTCCGGGGTTCACAGATACGCAGTATTTT
>TRBJ2-4|-|TRBV7-2|TRBD2|16
CASSLTLGRAGNIQYF
TGTGCCAGCAGCCTCACCCTCGGGAGGGCCGGTAACATTCAGTACTTC
>TRBJ1-1|-|TRBV11-1|-|14
CASSSPQLITEAFF
TGTGCCAGCAGCTCCCCGCAGTTAATCACTGAAGCTTTCTTT
>TRBJ1-2|-|TRBV2|-|13
CASNPDTNYGYTF
TGTGCCAGCAATCCCGACACTAACTATGGCTACACCTTC
>TRBJ2-2|few|TRBV11-2|-|15
CASSTGTVGTGELFF
TGTGCCAGCAGTACCGGGACAGTAGGGACTGGGGAGCTGTTTTTT
>TRBJ2-1|-|TRBV2|TRBD1|17
CASSKRGGQGLYNEQFF
TGTGCCAGCAGTAAAAGGGGGGGACAGGGTCTTTACAATGAGCAGTTCTTC
>TRBJ1-1|few|TRBV4-1|TRBD1|14
CASSPGQLNTEAFF
TGCGCCAGCAGCCCGGGACAGCTGAACACTGAAGCTTTCTTT
>TRBJ2-1|-|TRBV7-6|-|14
CASSPSSSYNEQFF
TGTGCCAGCAGCCCGAGTAGCTCCTACAATGAGCAGTTCTTC
>TRBJ1-6|-|TRBV7-2|TRBD1|15
CASRHGQGNYSPLHF
TGTGCCAGCAGACATGGACAGGGCAACTATTCACCCCTCCACTTT
>TRBJ2-2|-|TRBV7-7|-|15
CASSPRATGTGELFF
TGTGCCAGCAGCCCCAGGGCGACAGGCACCGGGGAGCTGTTTTTT
>TRBJ1-3|few|TRBV5-1|-|15
CASSLGQNSGNTIYF
TGCGCCAGCAGCTTGGGGCAGAACTCTGGAAACACCATATATTTT
>TRBJ2-4|-|TRBV29-1|TRBD2|16
CSVESLAGGQGNIQYF
TGCAGCGTTGAATCCCTAGCGGGGGGCCAGGGGAACATTCAGTACTTC
>TRBJ1-1|-|TRBV10-3|TRBD1|11
CATGTGDQAFF
TGTGCCACTGGGACAGGGGATCAAGCTTTCTTT
>TRBJ1-1|once|TRBV5-4|-|13
CASSSQGSTEAFF
TGTGCCAGCAGCTCTCAGGGGTCCACTGAAGCTTTCTTT
>TRBJ2-1|-|TRBV5-5|TRBD2|18
CASSHKGTSGSSYNEQFF
TGTGCCAGCAGCCACAAGGGGACTAGCGGGAGCTCCTACAATGAGCAGTTCTTC
>TRBJ1-5|-|TRBV10-3|TRBD1|15
CAISEGQGSNQPQHF
TGTGCCATCAGTGAGGGACAGGGGAGCAATCAGCCCCAGCATTTT
>TRBJ2-3|-|TRBV5-1|TRBD2|15
CASSLQRELGDTQYF
TGCGCCAGCAGCTTGCAGCGGGAGTTGGGTGATACGCAGTATTTT
>TRBJ2-7|-|TRBV25-1|TRBD2|14
CASRDRDYPYEQYF
TGTGCCAGCAGGGACCGGGACTATCCCTACGAGCAGTACTTC
>TRBJ1-1|few|TRBV5-4|-|14
CASSVTGAFTEAFF
TGTGCCAGCAGCGTAACAGGAGCCTTCACTGAAGCTTTCTTT
>TRBJ1-4|-|TRBV6-6|-|14
CASSYPRGDEKLFF
TGTGCCAGCAGTTACCCCCGAGGAGACGAAAAACTGTTTTTT